The 27 T cell receptor beta chains presented below share a single source sample, sequenced in a study of shared clonotypes between healthy human individuals. TCRdb's table, derived via immunoSEQ multiplex PCR, lists solely in-frame clones and lacks some. The profile shows roughly 2,500,000 clones, roughly 93% of them singletons. Sequenced material: naive CD4+ T cells from PBMCs. Described subset: CD45RA+ positively selected. The receptors come from a man between 18 and 29 years old in good health. Some clones in this sample may be carry-over from other donors' samples.

The chain recombines TRBV20-1 with TRBJ2-7; D gene unclear. Trimming took off 8 bases at V and 3 bases at J, with 5 bases between the two ends. The CDR3 is 9 amino acids. Germline V lookup: CDR1 DFQATT, CDR2 SNEGSKA (reference sequence). For the CDR3, the DNA is TGCAGTCTTAGCTACGAGCAGTACTTC. Translated, it gives CSLSYEQYF.

This chain joins TRBV7-2 and TRBJ2-5; the D gene could be TRBD1 or TRBD2 (5 bases each). CDR1 and CDR2 from the germline V gene are SGHTA and FQGNSA. V dropped 4 bases and J dropped 3 bases, with 12 bases sitting between them. The CDR3 is 14 residues long. The CDR3 DNA reads as TGTGCCAGCAGCTCGTGGGGGATGGAAGAGACCCAGTACTTC. Its translation: CASSSWGMEETQYF.

The chain joins TRBV28 to TRBJ1-1; D is unresolved. The CDR3 is 13 residues long. Per the germline V gene, CDR1 is MDHEN and CDR2 is SYDVKM. V lost 5 bases and J 5 bases, leaving 12 bases between the germline ends. CDR3 loop: CASSRNPGTEAFF. In DNA, the CDR3 is TGTGCCAGCAGTCGGAACCCGGGGACTGAAGCTTTCTTT. The full variable domain, with the rest looked up from reference TRBV28 and TRBJ1-1, is DVKVTQSSRYLVKRTGEKVFLECVQDMDHENMFWYRQDPGLGLRLIYFSYDVKMKEKGDIPEGYSVSREKKERFSLILESASTNQTSMYLCASSRNPGTEAFFGQGTRLTVV.

This chain connects TRBV9 to TRBJ2-2; 7 bases are a match to TRBD1. Germline V gene data show CDR1 as SGDLS and CDR2 as YYNGEE. The CDR3 has 14 residues. V lost 5 bases and J lost 5; bases outside the gene matches: 6. The CDR3 coding sequence is TGTGCCAGCAGAGTGGACAGGCTTACCGGGGAGCTGTTTTTT. As protein: CASRVDRLTGELFF. The whole variable domain, filled in from reference TRBV9 and TRBJ2-2, reads DSGVTQTPKHLITATGQRVTLRCSPRSGDLSVYWYQQSLDQGLQFLIQYYNGEERAKGNILERFSAQQFPDLHSELNLSSLELGDSALYFCASRVDRLTGELFFGEGSRLTVL.

The chain combines TRBV5-1 with TRBJ1-1; D gene unclear. CDR3 length: 15 amino acids. The V gene lost 1 base and the J gene lost 6 bases, with 16 bases spanning the gap. The germline V gene encodes CDR1 SGHRS and CDR2 YFSETQ. CDR3 amino acids: CASSLLRVQDPEAFF. The CDR3 DNA sequence: TGCGCCAGCAGCTTGTTAAGGGTCCAGGATCCTGAAGCTTTCTTT. Filled out from reference TRBV5-1 and TRBJ1-1, the complete variable domain reads KAGVTQTPRYLIKTRGQQVTLSCSPISGHRSVSWYQQTPGQGLQFLFEYFSETQRNKGNFPGRFSGRQFSNSRSEMNVSTLELGDSALYLCASSLLRVQDPEAFFGQGTRLTVV.

The V gene is TRBV7-2, the J gene TRBJ2-7; 8 bases agree with TRBD1. The CDR3 loop spans 12 amino acids. Germline V gene lookup returns CDR1 SGHTA and CDR2 FQGNSA. The V gene end was trimmed by 3 bases and the J gene end by 12 bases; junction bases not matched to a gene: 7. The CDR3 protein is CASSLTGAKWYF. As DNA, the CDR3 is TGTGCCAGCAGCTTGACAGGGGCAAAGTGGTACTTC.

V is TRBV2 and J is TRBJ2-7; the D call may be TRBD1 or TRBD2 (5 bases each). The CDR3 length is 13 residues. V was trimmed by 6 bases and J by 3 bases, leaving 12 bases between them. Per the germline V gene, CDR1 is SNHLY and CDR2 is FYNNEI. DNA of the CDR3: TGTGCCAGCAGCTGGGACCAGGGCTACGAGCAGTACTTC. Encoded protein: CASSWDQGYEQYF. Full variable domain (rest looked up from reference TRBV2 and TRBJ2-7): EPEVTQTPSHQVTQMGQEVILRCVPISNHLYFYWYRQILGQKVEFLVSFYNNEISEKSEIFDDQFSVERPDGSNFTLKIRSTKLEDSAMYFCASSWDQGYEQYFGPGTRLTVT.

This clone turned up a few times. V and J are TRBV19 and TRBJ1-1; no reliable D call. From germline, CDR1 is LNHDA and CDR2 SQIVND (reference sequence). The length of the CDR3 is 11 residues. V gave up 5 bases and J gave up 5 bases, with 6 bases separating them. The CDR3 sequence is CASSLRTEAFF. The CDR3 nucleotides read TGTGCCAGTAGTTTGCGTACTGAAGCTTTCTTT.

This clone was found once. CDR3 DNA sequence: TGCGCCAGCAGCCGGACAGGACCTACCTACGAGCAGTACTTC. Protein product: CASSRTGPTYEQYF. The V call is TRBV5-1, the J call TRBJ2-7, with TRBD1 matching 7 bases. The CDR3 is made up of 14 amino acids. V shed 4 bases and J 2 bases; nucleotides not matched to a gene: 6. The germline V gene encodes CDR1 SGHRS and CDR2 YFSETQ.

The chain couples TRBV27 to TRBJ2-2; D is uncertain. The CDR3 is 13 residues long. The ends were cut back, 5 bases at V and 4 bases at J, with 8 bases in the middle. CDR1 is MNHEY, CDR2 SMNVEV, per germline (reference sequence). The CDR3 nucleotides read TGTGCCAGCAGTGCCCAGATCACCGGGGAGCTGTTTTTT. It specifies CASSAQITGELFF.

The genes are TRBV7-9 and TRBJ2-5, with D perhaps matching TRBD2 (7 bases). The length of the CDR3 is 16 residues. V lost 4 bases and J 7 bases, leaving 22 bases between the germline ends. Germline values: CDR1 SEHNR, CDR2 FQNEAQ (reference sequence). CDR3 sequence (DNA): TGTGCCAGCAGCTCCGGGGGGCAGAACAGGCATTGGACCCAGTACTTC. This sequence encodes CASSSGGQNRHWTQYF. Filled out from reference TRBV7-9 and TRBJ2-5, the complete variable domain reads DTGVSQNPRHKITKRGQNVTFRCDPISEHNRLYWYRQTLGQGPEFLTYFQNEAQLEKSRLLSDRFSAERPKGSFSTLEIQRTEQGDSAMYLCASSSGGQNRHWTQYFGPGTRLLVL.

This chain uses TRBV5-4 with TRBJ1-4; possibly TRBD1 for D (6 bases). The V gene lost 3 bases and the J gene lost 2 bases, with 11 bases spanning the gap. The CDR3 length is 15 residues. Germline loops: CDR1 SGHNT, CDR2 YYREEE (reference sequence). The chain's CDR3 is CASSSSGATNEKLFF. DNA for the CDR3: TGTGCCAGCAGCTCCTCAGGGGCCACTAATGAAAAACTGTTTTTT.

The chain joins TRBV5-1 to TRBJ2-1; D unresolved. V lost 4 bases and J lost 3, with 8 bases in between. The CDR3 spans 13 residues. CDR1 is SGHRS and CDR2 is YFSETQ in the germline V gene. CDR3 in DNA: TGCGCCAGCAGCGAAAACAGCTACAATGAGCAGTTCTTC. Protein: CASSENSYNEQFF. Filled out from reference TRBV5-1 and TRBJ2-1, the complete variable domain reads KAGVTQTPRYLIKTRGQQVTLSCSPISGHRSVSWYQQTPGQGLQFLFEYFSETQRNKGNFPGRFSGRQFSNSRSEMNVSTLELGDSALYLCASSENSYNEQFFGPGTRLTVL.

The chain couples TRBV5-6 to TRBJ2-5; D gene uncertain. The V gene's germline CDR1 is SGHDT and CDR2 YYEEEE. The CDR3 is 14 amino acids. V was cut by 1 base and J by 5 bases, with 12 bases left in between. The CDR3 DNA sequence: TGTGCCAGCAGCTTGTTTGGTCCGGCGGAGACCCAGTACTTC. It encodes CASSLFGPAETQYF.

The rearrangement joins TRBV20-1 to TRBJ1-2; D is unclear. Germline CDR1 is DFQATT and CDR2 is SNEGSKA (reference sequence). Trimming cost V 5 bases and J 6 bases, with 10 bases left between them. The CDR3 length is 11 residues. CDR3 in amino acids: CSAWRKNGYTF. CDR3 sequence (DNA): TGCAGTGCTTGGCGGAAGAATGGCTACACCTTC.

This rearrangement joins TRBV30 to TRBJ2-1, with 7 bases aligning to TRBD2. CDR3 size: 14 residues. Germline CDR1 is GTSNPN and CDR2 is SVGIG (reference sequence). V dropped 4 bases and J dropped 15; count of bases not matched to a gene: 18. CDR3 residues: CAWNQRDRSVGRFF. For the CDR3, the DNA is TGTGCCTGGAACCAGCGGGATAGATCCGTGGGGAGGTTCTTC.

This clone appeared a few times. The rearrangement joins TRBV30 to TRBJ1-1, with D unclear. V lost 2 bases, J lost 4 bases, and 8 bases lay in between. The germline CDR1 and CDR2 sequences are GTSNPN and SVGIG (reference sequence). This CDR3 spans 12 amino acids. The chain's CDR3 is CAWSIAGTEAFF. The CDR3 nucleotides read TGTGCCTGGAGTATTGCAGGCACTGAAGCTTTCTTT.

In DNA, the CDR3 is TGTGCCAGCAGTTTGGGTCCGGGAAGGGCGGACACCGGGGAGCTGTTTTTT. Its protein is CASSLGPGRADTGELFF. The gene calls are TRBV28 and TRBJ2-2; possible D gene TRBD2, 5 bases. The V end lost 3 bases, the J end lost 3 bases, and 17 bases lay between the germline ends. Germline CDR1 is MDHEN and CDR2 is SYDVKM. The CDR3 spans 17 residues.

This clone occurred a few times. This chain uses TRBV7-7 with TRBJ1-1; TRBD1 aligns across 7 bases. This CDR3 contains 15 residues. CDR1 SSHAT and CDR2 FNYEAQ come from the germline V gene (reference sequence). V gave up 5 bases and J gave up 6 bases; unmatched junction bases: 12. CDR3 protein: CASSPAPDRESEAFF. Here the CDR3 DNA reads TGTGCCAGCAGCCCTGCCCCTGACAGGGAGTCTGAAGCTTTCTTT.

The table lists this clone with a count of one. The CDR3 region is CASSVATWDRSSYNEQFF. In nucleotides, the CDR3 is TGTGCCAGCAGCGTAGCTACTTGGGACAGGAGCTCCTACAATGAGCAGTTCTTC. This rearrangement joins TRBV9 to TRBJ2-1; 8 positions agree with TRBD1. The V gene's germline CDR1 is SGDLS and CDR2 YYNGEE. This CDR3 region has 18 residues. Unmatched junction bases numbered 8, after V lost 0 bases and J lost 0 bases.

This chain uses TRBV28 with TRBJ2-3; D may match TRBD1 or TRBD2 (5 bases each). Trimming removed 5 bases at V and 2 bases at J, with 14 bases between. The germline V gene has CDR1 MDHEN and CDR2 SYDVKM. The CDR3 is 15 residues long. For the CDR3, the DNA is TGTGCCAGCAGTGGGACCAGAGGGTTCACAGATACGCAGTATTTT. It codes for CASSGTRGFTDTQYF. Full variable domain (outside the CDR3, taken from reference TRBV28 and TRBJ2-3): DVKVTQSSRYLVKRTGEKVFLECVQDMDHENMFWYRQDPGLGLRLIYFSYDVKMKEKGDIPEGYSVSREKKERFSLILESASTNQTSMYLCASSGTRGFTDTQYFGPGTRLTVL.

This chain uses TRBV4-1 with TRBJ2-5, with TRBD2 matching 9 bases. CDR1 is MGHRA and CDR2 is YSYEKL in the germline V gene. V dropped 3 bases and J dropped 1; count of bases not matched to a gene: 6. CDR3 length equals 16 residues. As DNA, the CDR3 is TGCGCCAGCAGCCAGCCGGGACTAGCAGCCCAAGAGACCCAGTACTTC. Protein product: CASSQPGLAAQETQYF.

V usage is TRBV30 and J usage is TRBJ1-2; D remains ambiguous. Germline V gene data show CDR1 as GTSNPN and CDR2 as SVGIG (reference sequence). The CDR3 contains 15 residues. V was trimmed by 0 bases and J by 4 bases, leaving 15 bases between them. DNA for the CDR3: TGTGCCTGGAGTGTACATATTGGAGTCCCCTATGGCTACACCTTC. Residues: CAWSVHIGVPYGYTF.

The CDR3 bases are TGTGCCAGCAGTGACGAAGCGGGGTCTGAAGCTTTCTTT. The encoded protein is CASSDEAGSEAFF. The chain couples TRBV6-4 to TRBJ1-1; D not resolved. The germline V gene has CDR1 MRHNA and CDR2 SNTAGT. V lost 2 bases and J lost 6, with 10 bases in between. This CDR3 spans 13 amino acids.

V gene TRBV4-3 combines with J gene TRBJ2-1; no reliable D call. Trimming removed 1 base at V and 5 bases at J, with 6 bases between. CDR3 length: 13 amino acids. CDR1 is LGHNA, CDR2 YSLEER, per germline. The CDR3 bases are TGCGCCAGCAGCCAAGCTACTAACAATGAGCAGTTCTTC. It specifies CASSQATNNEQFF.

The gene calls are TRBV10-3 and TRBJ2-7; D is unresolved. This CDR3 comprises 11 residues. Germline CDR1 and CDR2: ENHRY and SYGVKD. Trimming stripped 5 bases from V and 6 bases from J, with 8 bases between. CDR3 DNA sequence: TGTGCCATCAGTTCATATGCCGAGCAGTACTTC. It codes for CAISSYAEQYF.

V usage is TRBV18 and J usage is TRBJ2-5; D not certain. V was trimmed by 3 bases and J by 9 bases, leaving 11 bases between them. This CDR3 spans 12 amino acids. The germline V gene has CDR1 KGHSH and CDR2 LQKENI. The CDR3 loop reads CASSPGPEAQYF. The CDR3 bases are TGTGCCAGCTCACCCGGTCCGGAAGCCCAGTACTTC.